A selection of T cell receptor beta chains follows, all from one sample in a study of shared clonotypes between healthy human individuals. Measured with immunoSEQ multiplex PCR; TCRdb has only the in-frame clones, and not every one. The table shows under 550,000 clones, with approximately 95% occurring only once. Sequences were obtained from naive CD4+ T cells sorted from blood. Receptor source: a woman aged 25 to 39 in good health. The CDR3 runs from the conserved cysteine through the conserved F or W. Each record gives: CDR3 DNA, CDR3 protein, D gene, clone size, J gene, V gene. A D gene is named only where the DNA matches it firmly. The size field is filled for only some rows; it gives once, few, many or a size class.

DNA: TGTGCCATCCGTAGACAGCCTCGAGGCACAACTAATGAAAAACTGTTTTTT
CDR3: CAIRRQPRGTTNEKLFF
D: -
size: -
J: TRBJ1-4
V: TRBV25-1

DNA: TGCGCCAGCAGCCAGGAACAGGGGCTCTCCTACGAGCAGTACTTC
CDR3: CASSQEQGLSYEQYF
D: TRBD1
size: -
J: TRBJ2-7
V: TRBV4-1

DNA: TGCGCCAGCACCATGACAGGACTCTACGAGCAGTACTTC
CDR3: CASTMTGLYEQYF
D: -
size: -
J: TRBJ2-7
V: TRBV5-1

DNA: TGTGCCAGCTCACCTGAGGGTTTTACTAGCGGCGACTACGAGCAGTACTTC
CDR3: CASSPEGFTSGDYEQYF
D: TRBD2
size: -
J: TRBJ2-7
V: TRBV18

DNA: TGCGCCAGCAGCTTGGTCGGGACAGCTTACGAGCAGTACTTC
CDR3: CASSLVGTAYEQYF
D: TRBD1
size: few
J: TRBJ2-7
V: TRBV5-1

DNA: TGTGCCAGCAGCGCAACGACGCTACAGTACAATGAGCAGTTCTTC
CDR3: CASSATTLQYNEQFF
D: -
size: -
J: TRBJ2-1
V: TRBV28

DNA: TGTGCCAGCAGCTTATACAGGGCTAACTATGGCTACACCTTC
CDR3: CASSLYRANYGYTF
D: -
size: -
J: TRBJ1-2
V: TRBV7-9

DNA: TGTGCCAGCAGCAAAAATAGCGGGAGGGTCACCTACGAGCAGTACTTC
CDR3: CASSKNSGRVTYEQYF
D: TRBD2
size: -
J: TRBJ2-7
V: TRBV2

DNA: TGTGCCAGCAGCTTAGTGGTTCGGGACACTGAAGCTTTCTTT
CDR3: CASSLVVRDTEAFF
D: -
size: -
J: TRBJ1-1
V: TRBV7-9

DNA: TGTGCCAGCAGTGAGGGGGCGTCCTACGAGCAGTACTTC
CDR3: CASSEGASYEQYF
D: -
size: -
J: TRBJ2-7
V: TRBV2

DNA: TGTGCCAGCAGGTCGGACAGGGGCCCCTACAATGAGCAGTTCTTC
CDR3: CASRSDRGPYNEQFF
D: TRBD1
size: -
J: TRBJ2-1
V: TRBV27

DNA: TGTGCCAGCAGCTTAGTGATTTCGGAAAGGGCTGAAAAACTGTTTTTT
CDR3: CASSLVISERAEKLFF
D: -
size: -
J: TRBJ1-4
V: TRBV7-2

DNA: TGTGCCAGTAGTAAGCAGGGCGGCCTGTCGAGTAATGAAAAACTGTTTTTT
CDR3: CASSKQGGLSSNEKLFF
D: -
size: -
J: TRBJ1-4
V: TRBV19

DNA: TGCAGCGTTGGCCCTAGCGGAATGAACACCGGGGAGCTGTTTTTT
CDR3: CSVGPSGMNTGELFF
D: TRBD2
size: -
J: TRBJ2-2
V: TRBV29-1

DNA: TGTGCCTGGACGCACACCTCTGGAAACACCATATATTTT
CDR3: CAWTHTSGNTIYF
D: -
size: -
J: TRBJ1-3
V: TRBV30

DNA: TGCGCCAGCAGCTTGGGATTGGGGGTTCGGACAGATACGCAGTATTTT
CDR3: CASSLGLGVRTDTQYF
D: -
size: -
J: TRBJ2-3
V: TRBV5-1

DNA: TGTGCCAGCAGCTTAGGCGGGAGATCCTACGAGCAGTACTTC
CDR3: CASSLGGRSYEQYF
D: TRBD2
size: -
J: TRBJ2-7
V: TRBV7-2

DNA: TGTGCCAGCAGACCCCGGACAGGGTTCTATCCTGAGCAGTTCTTC
CDR3: CASRPRTGFYPEQFF
D: TRBD1
size: -
J: TRBJ2-1
V: TRBV6-6

DNA: TGTGCCAGCAGACAGGAACAACTCCCCACAGATACGCAGTATTTT
CDR3: CASRQEQLPTDTQYF
D: -
size: -
J: TRBJ2-3
V: TRBV2

DNA: TGTGCCAGCAGCCGAGACTTTAACTATGGCTACACCTTC
CDR3: CASSRDFNYGYTF
D: -
size: few
J: TRBJ1-2
V: TRBV6-5

DNA: TGTGCCTGGAGTGGACTAGCGGAAGCCAAAAACATTCAGTACTTC
CDR3: CAWSGLAEAKNIQYF
D: TRBD2
size: once
J: TRBJ2-4
V: TRBV30

DNA: TGCGCCAGCAGCTCGGTTCCCCCCACTGAAGCTTTCTTT
CDR3: CASSSVPPTEAFF
D: -
size: -
J: TRBJ1-1
V: TRBV5-1

DNA: TGTGCCAGTGGGACAGGGAGTTATAGCAATCAGCCCCAGCATTTT
CDR3: CASGTGSYSNQPQHF
D: TRBD1
size: -
J: TRBJ1-5
V: TRBV19

DNA: TGTGCCAGCAGGTATAGGAGCGAGACCCAGTACTTC
CDR3: CASRYRSETQYF
D: -
size: -
J: TRBJ2-5
V: TRBV6-1

DNA: TGTGCCAGCAGCGTAGCTCCCAGCGGGAGCATGACAGATACGCAGTATTTT
CDR3: CASSVAPSGSMTDTQYF
D: TRBD2
size: -
J: TRBJ2-3
V: TRBV9

DNA: TGTGCCAGCAGCTTAGGGCGGTATGGCTACACCTTC
CDR3: CASSLGRYGYTF
D: -
size: -
J: TRBJ1-2
V: TRBV7-2

DNA: TGCAGCGTCAGACATTTTACCTACAATGAGCAGTTCTTC
CDR3: CSVRHFTYNEQFF
D: -
size: -
J: TRBJ2-1
V: TRBV29-1

DNA: TGTGCCAGCAGCTCAAGCGGGAGTAGGTCAGATACGCAGTATTTT
CDR3: CASSSSGSRSDTQYF
D: TRBD2
size: once
J: TRBJ2-3
V: TRBV13

DNA: TGTGCCATCAGTGATTCGGGGGAGAACTATGGCTACACCTTC
CDR3: CAISDSGENYGYTF
D: -
size: -
J: TRBJ1-2
V: TRBV10-3

DNA: TGTGCCAGCAGCCCCGTCGGAACGGGAGGGGCCAGAGGCGAGCAGTACTTC
CDR3: CASSPVGTGGARGEQYF
D: TRBD2
size: -
J: TRBJ2-7
V: TRBV28

DNA: TGTGCCAGCACCTCCGACAGGGCCCACGAGCAGTACTTC
CDR3: CASTSDRAHEQYF
D: TRBD1
size: -
J: TRBJ2-7
V: TRBV2

DNA: TGCGCCAAGACTAGCGGGGCCTTCTACGAGCAGTACTTC
CDR3: CAKTSGAFYEQYF
D: TRBD2
size: -
J: TRBJ2-7
V: TRBV5-1

DNA: TGTGCCAGCAGTCCTGACAGGGGTGGCTACACCTTC
CDR3: CASSPDRGGYTF
D: TRBD1
size: -
J: TRBJ1-2
V: TRBV28

DNA: TGTGCCAGCTCACCCCTTTCTCGCCCCGACAGATACGAGCAGTACTTC
CDR3: CASSPLSRPDRYEQYF
D: -
size: -
J: TRBJ2-7
V: TRBV18

DNA: TGTGCCAGCAGCTCCCATAGGGGGGGTTGGACAGCCTACGAGCAGTACTTC
CDR3: CASSSHRGGWTAYEQYF
D: -
size: -
J: TRBJ2-7
V: TRBV11-2

DNA: TGTGCCAGCAGGAATACAGATACGCAGTATTTT
CDR3: CASRNTDTQYF
D: -
size: -
J: TRBJ2-3
V: TRBV5-6

DNA: TGCGCCAGCAGCTTGGGGCAGGGGGCAGACGAGCAGTACTTC
CDR3: CASSLGQGADEQYF
D: TRBD1
size: -
J: TRBJ2-7
V: TRBV5-1

DNA: TGTGCCAGCAGCTTGATCCGGACAGGGGGAGAGACCCAGTACTTC
CDR3: CASSLIRTGGETQYF
D: TRBD1
size: -
J: TRBJ2-5
V: TRBV5-6

DNA: TGTGCCAGCAGTGACGGGGTTGGGGAGCAGTACTTC
CDR3: CASSDGVGEQYF
D: -
size: -
J: TRBJ2-7
V: TRBV6-1

DNA: TGCGCCAGCAGCCCTACAGGGTTATCCTACGAGCAGTACTTC
CDR3: CASSPTGLSYEQYF
D: -
size: -
J: TRBJ2-7
V: TRBV5-1

DNA: TGTGCCAGCAGCTTAATGGGCGCCACAGCCTACGAGCAGTACTTC
CDR3: CASSLMGATAYEQYF
D: -
size: -
J: TRBJ2-7
V: TRBV11-1

DNA: TGCGCCAGCAGCTTGGCCTACAGGGAGAGCTACGAGCAGTACTTC
CDR3: CASSLAYRESYEQYF
D: -
size: -
J: TRBJ2-7
V: TRBV5-1

DNA: TGTGCCAGCAGTCAAGCCTTGGGGGGGAACACTGAAGCTTTCTTT
CDR3: CASSQALGGNTEAFF
D: -
size: once
J: TRBJ1-1
V: TRBV6-1

DNA: TGCGCCAGCAGCTTGGACCCTGGAAACACCATATATTTT
CDR3: CASSLDPGNTIYF
D: -
size: -
J: TRBJ1-3
V: TRBV5-1

DNA: TGTGCCAGTAGTCCGGGGTCGGGACAGCCCCAGCATTTT
CDR3: CASSPGSGQPQHF
D: -
size: -
J: TRBJ1-5
V: TRBV19

DNA: TGTGCCAGCAGTCCCTCGGACTGGAACACCGGGGAGCTGTTTTTT
CDR3: CASSPSDWNTGELFF
D: -
size: -
J: TRBJ2-2
V: TRBV6-6

DNA: TGTGCCAGCACATACAGCGGCCTACGGGGCTACACCTTC
CDR3: CASTYSGLRGYTF
D: -
size: few
J: TRBJ1-2
V: TRBV16

DNA: TGTGCCACACAACAGGTGGTAGCCACCTTC
CDR3: CATQQVVATF
D: -
size: -
J: TRBJ1-2
V: TRBV28

DNA: TGTGCCAGCAGCTTAATAGCGGGAGGGCCCTACGAGCAGTACTTC
CDR3: CASSLIAGGPYEQYF
D: TRBD2
size: -
J: TRBJ2-7
V: TRBV11-2